A selection of T cell receptor beta chains follows, all from one sample in a study of a mutant IDH1 vaccine in newly diagnosed glioma. Assay used: immunoSEQ multiplex PCR; TCRdb lists only in-frame clones, some missing. The sample lists around 51,000 clones; about three quarters were seen once. No antigens are known for them. This material consisted of PBMCs, taken from a glioma patient whose treatment included an IDH1 peptide vaccine. These TCRs come from a woman aged 35 to 49 with glioma. Each CDR3 is given with its conserved first and last residue. Each record gives: D gene, J gene, V gene, clone size, CDR3 DNA, CDR3 protein. A D gene is named only where the DNA matches it firmly. Clone size, where shown, is once, few, many, or a class for clones that have expanded.

D: .; J: TRBJ2-5; V: TRBV5-1; size: .; DNA: TGCGCCAGCAGCTTGGTACAGGCGGAGGAGACCCAGTACTTC; CDR3: CASSLVQAEETQYF
D: .; J: TRBJ1-1; V: TRBV19; size: .; DNA: TGTGCCAGCAGCAAGATGAACACTGAAGCTTTCTTT; CDR3: CASSKMNTEAFF
D: .; J: TRBJ1-5; V: TRBV11-2; size: few; DNA: TGTGCCAGCAGCCAGGACCCCTATAGCAATCAGCCCCAGCATTTT; CDR3: CASSQDPYSNQPQHF
D: TRBD1; J: TRBJ1-1; V: TRBV18; size: .; DNA: TGTGCCAGCTCAGCAACCGGGACAGGGAACACTGAAGCTTTCTTT; CDR3: CASSATGTGNTEAFF
D: .; J: TRBJ1-2; V: TRBV27; size: .; DNA: TGTGCCAGCAGTTTATTTGGGTCTTCCATCTATGGCTACACCTTC; CDR3: CASSLFGSSIYGYTF
D: TRBD1; J: TRBJ1-1; V: TRBV10-3; size: few; DNA: TGTGCCATCAGGGCGGGACAGGGGGTGAACACTGAAGCTTTCTTT; CDR3: CAIRAGQGVNTEAFF
D: .; J: TRBJ2-5; V: TRBV6-5; size: .; DNA: TGTGCCAGCGCCTCTCTAGGAGGGACCCCGGACGAGAAGTACTTC; CDR3: CASASLGGTPDEKYF
D: TRBD1; J: TRBJ2-3; V: TRBV5-1; size: .; DNA: TGCGCCAGCAGCCCCGGACAGGGGTCGCAGTATTTT; CDR3: CASSPGQGSQYF
D: TRBD2; J: TRBJ2-7; V: TRBV5-1; size: .; DNA: TGCGCCAGCCAGGTCGGGAGCGGGGGGGGCGAGCAGTACTTC; CDR3: CASQVGSGGGEQYF
D: TRBD1; J: TRBJ1-5; V: TRBV5-4; size: .; DNA: TGTGCCAGCAGCGTGGACAGGGGCCTTAGCAATCAGCCCCAGCATTTT; CDR3: CASSVDRGLSNQPQHF
D: .; J: TRBJ1-5; V: TRBV6-1; size: .; DNA: TGTGCCAGCAGTGACCTTTTTGATAGCAATCAGCCCCAGCATTTT; CDR3: CASSDLFDSNQPQHF
D: .; J: TRBJ1-1; V: TRBV10-3; size: once; DNA: TGTGCCATCAGTGAAGTCCCAGAGGGCCCTGAAGCTTTCTTT; CDR3: CAISEVPEGPEAFF
D: TRBD1; J: TRBJ1-6; V: TRBV4-3; size: .; DNA: TGCGCCAGCAGCCAAGACGGGGGGACAGGGAATTCACCCCTCCACTTT; CDR3: CASSQDGGTGNSPLHF
D: .; J: TRBJ1-2; V: TRBV30; size: .; DNA: TGTGCCTGGAGCCGGACGGGAGGCTATGGCTACACCTTC; CDR3: CAWSRTGGYGYTF
D: TRBD1; J: TRBJ2-7; V: TRBV4-1; size: .; DNA: TGCGCCAGCAGCCAAAACCCGGGACAGTCCACCTACGAGCAGTACTTC; CDR3: CASSQNPGQSTYEQYF
D: .; J: TRBJ2-1; V: TRBV18; size: .; DNA: TGTGCCAGCTCCCCTATGGACTATGAGCAGTTCTTC; CDR3: CASSPMDYEQFF
D: TRBD2; J: TRBJ2-1; V: TRBV30; size: .; DNA: TGTGCCTGGATTTTTCCGGGACTAGAGGTTTACAATGAGCAGTTCTTC; CDR3: CAWIFPGLEVYNEQFF
D: TRBD2; J: TRBJ2-3; V: TRBV4-1; size: once; DNA: TGCGCCAGCAGCATGGGACTAGCGGGGGTAGGGAACACAGATACGCAGTATTTT; CDR3: CASSMGLAGVGNTDTQYF
D: .; J: TRBJ2-7; V: TRBV19; size: .; DNA: TGTGCCAGTAGTGGGGGACAAACCTACGAGCAGTACTTC; CDR3: CASSGGQTYEQYF
D: .; J: TRBJ2-7; V: TRBV12-2; size: .; DNA: TGTGCAAGTCGCTCTCCTCTAAGGGGCAACTCCTACGAGCAGTACTTC; CDR3: CASRSPLRGNSYEQYF
D: .; J: TRBJ2-7; V: TRBV29-1; size: .; DNA: TGCAGCGTTTTTACCAACCCCGGAAAACAGGGACTCTCCTACGAGCAGTACTTC; CDR3: CSVFTNPGKQGLSYEQYF
D: .; J: TRBJ1-2; V: TRBV6-1; size: once; DNA: TGTGCCAGCACTCCTTTGGGGGGGTCCTTTGGCTACACCTTC; CDR3: CASTPLGGSFGYTF
D: .; J: TRBJ2-7; V: TRBV28; size: .; DNA: TGTGCCAGCACCCTCAAGGCATGGGCCTACGAGCAGTACTTC; CDR3: CASTLKAWAYEQYF
D: .; J: TRBJ1-1; V: TRBV4-3; size: few; DNA: TGCGCCAGCAGCCCTGTTGTTGGGATCAGAACTGAAGCTTTCTTT; CDR3: CASSPVVGIRTEAFF
D: .; J: TRBJ2-3; V: TRBV7-7; size: once; DNA: TGTGCTAGCAGCCCGGGACTGGCCCCCACAGATACGCAGTATTTT; CDR3: CASSPGLAPTDTQYF
D: TRBD1; J: TRBJ2-2; V: TRBV2; size: .; DNA: TGTGCCAGCCTGCCACAGGGGGGCGGCGGCACCGGGGAGCTGTTTTTT; CDR3: CASLPQGGGGTGELFF
D: .; J: TRBJ2-5; V: TRBV5-1; size: .; DNA: TGCGCCAGCAGCTTGGCGGGGGCACAAGAGACCCAGTACTTC; CDR3: CASSLAGAQETQYF
D: TRBD1; J: TRBJ1-2; V: TRBV9; size: .; DNA: TGTGCCAGCAGCGTAGTGACAGGGAAATATGGCTACACCTTC; CDR3: CASSVVTGKYGYTF
D: TRBD2; J: TRBJ2-7; V: TRBV4-2; size: .; DNA: TGTGCCAGCAGCGAATACGGGACTAGCGGAACCTACGAGCAGTACTTC; CDR3: CASSEYGTSGTYEQYF
D: .; J: TRBJ1-5; V: TRBV15; size: .; DNA: TGTGCCACCAGCAGGAGATCAGGCAGCGGGCCCCAGCATTTT; CDR3: CATSRRSGSGPQHF
D: .; J: TRBJ2-5; V: TRBV6-4; size: .; DNA: TGTGCCAGCAGTGACCCGGAAGTGCAGGCTCGGTGGTACTTC; CDR3: CASSDPEVQARWYF
D: .; J: TRBJ2-7; V: TRBV27; size: .; DNA: TGTGCCAGCAGTTTCAGACAGGCCTACGAGCAGTACTTC; CDR3: CASSFRQAYEQYF
D: TRBD2; J: TRBJ2-7; V: TRBV12-5; size: .; DNA: TGTGCTAGTGGTTCTAGCGGGGGAACCTACGAGCAGTACTTC; CDR3: CASGSSGGTYEQYF
D: TRBD1; J: TRBJ1-5; V: TRBV12-5; size: .; DNA: TGTGCTAGTCAAGCTGACAGGGGGAGGCAGCCCCAGCATTTT; CDR3: CASQADRGRQPQHF
D: TRBD1; J: TRBJ1-4; V: TRBV6-1; size: once; DNA: TGTGCCAGCAGGGGACAGGGGGTAGGGGAAAAACTGTTTTTT; CDR3: CASRGQGVGEKLFF
D: TRBD1; J: TRBJ1-4; V: TRBV6-1; size: .; DNA: TGTGCCAGCAGTGAGTCCAGGGGGCGTGAAAAACTGTTTTTT; CDR3: CASSESRGREKLFF
D: TRBD1; J: TRBJ1-5; V: TRBV7-8; size: .; DNA: TGTGCCAGCAGCTCTCAGGGGGGTGGCAATCAGCCCCAGCATTTT; CDR3: CASSSQGGGNQPQHF
D: .; J: TRBJ2-1; V: TRBV7-8; size: .; DNA: TGTGCCAGCGGGGGGTACAATGAGCAGTTCTTC; CDR3: CASGGYNEQFF
D: TRBD1; J: TRBJ1-5; V: TRBV7-9; size: .; DNA: TGTGCCAGCAGCTATTCCGACAGGGGAGGCAATCAGCCCCAGCATTTT; CDR3: CASSYSDRGGNQPQHF
D: .; J: TRBJ1-1; V: TRBV29-1; size: .; DNA: TGCAGCGTTGGCCGCACTGAAGCTTTCTTT; CDR3: CSVGRTEAFF
D: .; J: TRBJ2-5; V: TRBV7-8; size: .; DNA: TGTGCCAGCAGCTTTGGCGGAAACCAAGAGACCCAGTACTTC; CDR3: CASSFGGNQETQYF
D: .; J: TRBJ1-1; V: TRBV15; size: few; DNA: TGTGCCACCAGCTCTGAGGGGGGTTGGACTGAAGCTTTCTTT; CDR3: CATSSEGGWTEAFF
D: TRBD2; J: TRBJ2-5; V: TRBV4-3; size: .; DNA: TGCGCCAGCAGCCGAGGACTAGCGGGGGGGGAGGAACAAGAGACCCAGTACTTC; CDR3: CASSRGLAGGEEQETQYF
D: .; J: TRBJ1-1; V: TRBV7-2; size: few; DNA: TGTGCCAGCAGCCCCATGCGGGGTGCCGAAGCTTTCTTT; CDR3: CASSPMRGAEAFF
D: TRBD1; J: TRBJ2-3; V: TRBV5-1; size: .; DNA: TGCGCCAGCAGCTTAGTAGGGGGCTTCGCAGATACGCAGTATTTT; CDR3: CASSLVGGFADTQYF
D: TRBD2; J: TRBJ2-5; V: TRBV7-6; size: once; DNA: TGTGCCAGCAGCTTAGCACTAGCGGTTGCGGCCCAGTACTTC; CDR3: CASSLALAVAAQYF
D: .; J: TRBJ2-1; V: TRBV6-5; size: .; DNA: TGTGCCAGCAGGTACCGGAGTAGGGCCAATGAGCAGTTCTTC; CDR3: CASRYRSRANEQFF
D: TRBD2; J: TRBJ2-3; V: TRBV19; size: once; DNA: TGTGCCAGTAGTATAGCACCTAGCGGGGGGAGCCCTAGCACAGATACGCAGTATTTT; CDR3: CASSIAPSGGSPSTDTQYF
D: .; J: TRBJ2-2; V: TRBV2; size: .; DNA: TGTGCCAGCACTCCAGGGGTTGGGGCGGCCGGGGAGCTGTTTTTT; CDR3: CASTPGVGAAGELFF
D: TRBD1; J: TRBJ1-5; V: TRBV10-3; size: .; DNA: TGTGCCATCAGTTACGACAGGGTAGGTCAGCCCCAGCATTTT; CDR3: CAISYDRVGQPQHF
D: .; J: TRBJ2-4; V: TRBV19; size: few; DNA: TGTGCCAGTAGTACGCCAGGGAATAGTGGGGACATTCAGTACTTC; CDR3: CASSTPGNSGDIQYF
D: TRBD1; J: TRBJ1-2; V: TRBV19; size: few; DNA: TGTGCCAGTAGTAAAAGGGACAGTCATGGCTACACCTTC; CDR3: CASSKRDSHGYTF
D: .; J: TRBJ1-1; V: TRBV6-1; size: .; DNA: TGTGCCAGCAGTGAAGAGGGGGACGTGTACACTGAAGCTTTCTTT; CDR3: CASSEEGDVYTEAFF
D: TRBD1; J: TRBJ1-2; V: TRBV7-9; size: .; DNA: TGTGCCAGCAGCTTAGGGCAGGGGGCGTTCGATGGCTACACCTTC; CDR3: CASSLGQGAFDGYTF